The 10 T cell receptor beta chains given below trace back to one sample, sequenced in a study of molecular identifiers for immune sequencing clone quantification (dated 2018 in TCRdb). Library preparation employed PCR. The reads were generated on an Illumina HiSeq 4000. TCRdb ran its own pipeline on the public reads, namely fastp trimming at Q25 and MiXCR clone calling, and kept in-frame beta chains. Every CDR3 protein is listed once, alongside the most common genes and DNA of its rows. The sample has about 640,000 distinct CDR3 sequences on record, around 20% of them singletons. The ten largest make up about 0.9% of the sample. The specimen sequenced was naive CD8+ T cells from blood, with Jurkat cell RNA spiked in. The meaning of the sample's cell subset or site label: FACS-sorted CD8+CD4-CCR7+CD45RA+ naive T cells. These TCRs come from a human donor in good health. Some libraries in this study had Jurkat cell RNA spiked in.

This clonotype was seen repeatedly, ten times or more. V and J are TRBV30 and TRBJ2-3, with 10 bases identical to TRBD2. This CDR3 contains 17 residues. V lost 0 bases, J lost 2 bases, and 8 bases stayed unmatched. CDR1 is GTSNPN and CDR2 is SVGIG in the germline V gene (reference sequence). In nucleotides, the CDR3 is TGTGCCTGGAGTGTATCTTTTAGCGGGAGGTACACAGATACGCAGTATTTT. It yields the protein CAWSVSFSGRYTDTQYF.

V is TRBV19 and J is TRBJ1-6, with 10 bases matching TRBD1. Germline V CDR1 and CDR2: LNHDA, SQIVND (reference sequence). There are 17 residues in the CDR3. Germline trimming cut 6 bases from V and 8 bases from J; bases unmatched to any gene: 13. The CDR3 nucleotides read TGTGCCAGTAGGAGCCGGGACAGGGGTTATATTGATTCACCCCTCCACTTT. This sequence encodes CASRSRDRGYIDSPLHF. Full variable domain (rest looked up from reference TRBV19 and TRBJ1-6): DGGITQSPKYLFRKEGQNVTLSCEQNLNHDAMYWYRQDPGQGLRLIYYSQIVNDFQKGDIAEGYSVSREKKESFPLTVTSAQKNPTAFYLCASRSRDRGYIDSPLHFGNGTRLTVT.

This clonotype was detected many times. The chain has TRBV12-3 or TRBV12-4 and TRBJ2-3, with TRBD1 matching 9 bases. The CDR3 extends over 16 amino acids. V lost 5 bases, J lost 0 bases, and 6 bases stayed unmatched. The CDR3 loop reads CASSARTGASTDTQYF. The CDR3 DNA reads TGTGCCAGCAGTGCCCGGACAGGGGCTAGCACAGATACGCAGTATTTT.

For this clonotype: A junction boundary mismatches the germline segment, possibly from a read error. The genes are TRBV7-9 and TRBJ1-6, with D unclear. Per the germline V gene, CDR1 is SEHNR and CDR2 is FQNEAQ (reference sequence). The CDR3 is made up of 12 amino acids. The CDR3 loop is CASRSSNSPLHF. The CDR3 nucleotides read TGTGCCAGCCGCTCCTCTAATTCACCCCTCCACTTT.

About this clonotype itself: This may arise from a read error, as a much more abundant clone is one base away. The chain has TRBV6-2 or TRBV6-3 and TRBJ1-1, with TRBD1 matching over 7 bases. The CDR3 runs 12 residues. Looked up from germline, CDR1 is MNHEY and CDR2 is SVGEGT. Unmatched junction bases numbered 7, after V lost 5 bases and J lost 10 bases. The CDR3 spells CASSPVQGRAFF. The CDR3 DNA sequence: TGTGCCAGCAGTCCTGTACAGGGGAGAGCTTTCTTT.

Comments on this clonotype: A clone one base away is much larger, so this may be a read error. The chain combines TRBV2 with TRBJ2-3; D is undetermined. Looked up from germline, CDR1 is SNHLY and CDR2 is FYNNEI. The CDR3 is made up of 15 amino acids. CDR3 in amino acids: CASSELVSSTNTQYF. For the CDR3, the DNA is TGTGCCAGCAGTGAGTTAGTCAGTAGCACAAATACGCAGTATTTT.

This clonotype was seen a handful of times. The chain recombines TRBV5-6 with TRBJ2-5, with 9 bases lining up with TRBD2. This CDR3 has 16 residues. CDR1 is SGHDT, CDR2 YYEEEE, per germline. V lost 1 base, J lost 4 bases, and 8 bases stayed unmatched. The CDR3 loop is CASSLRWSGLAETQYF. CDR3 DNA sequence: TGTGCCAGCAGCTTGCGGTGGTCGGGACTAGCAGAGACCCAGTACTTC.

The chain combines TRBV19 with TRBJ2-7, with 9 bases aligning to TRBD1. The trim removed 5 bases at V and 3 bases at J, leaving 5 bases unmatched. CDR1 is LNHDA and CDR2 is SQIVND in the germline V gene (reference sequence). The CDR3 runs 14 residues. CDR3 residues: CASSAGTGYYEQYF. Here the CDR3 DNA reads TGTGCCAGTAGTGCCGGGACAGGGTACTACGAGCAGTACTTC. The whole variable domain, remainder taken from reference TRBV19 and TRBJ2-7, is DGGITQSPKYLFRKEGQNVTLSCEQNLNHDAMYWYRQDPGQGLRLIYYSQIVNDFQKGDIAEGYSVSREKKESFPLTVTSAQKNPTAFYLCASSAGTGYYEQYFGPGTRLTVT.

This clonotype was counted ten times or more. One end of the junction varies from germline; a read error may be responsible. The chain has TRBV4-1 and TRBJ2-3; D is unclear. This CDR3 has 12 residues. Germline V lookup: CDR1 MGHRA, CDR2 YSYEKL. This CDR3 reads CASSPNTDTQYF. In DNA, the CDR3 is TGTGCCAGCAGCCCTAACACAGATACGCAGTATTTT.

This chain links TRBV3-1 with TRBJ2-7; the D is unclear. The CDR3 length is 16 residues. V was clipped by 0 bases and J by 3 bases, with 15 bases between them. Germline V gene lookup returns CDR1 LGHDT and CDR2 YNNKEL (reference sequence). CDR3 loop: CASSQDKRVWGYEQYF. DNA of the CDR3: TGTGCCAGCAGCCAAGATAAAAGGGTATGGGGCTACGAGCAGTACTTC.